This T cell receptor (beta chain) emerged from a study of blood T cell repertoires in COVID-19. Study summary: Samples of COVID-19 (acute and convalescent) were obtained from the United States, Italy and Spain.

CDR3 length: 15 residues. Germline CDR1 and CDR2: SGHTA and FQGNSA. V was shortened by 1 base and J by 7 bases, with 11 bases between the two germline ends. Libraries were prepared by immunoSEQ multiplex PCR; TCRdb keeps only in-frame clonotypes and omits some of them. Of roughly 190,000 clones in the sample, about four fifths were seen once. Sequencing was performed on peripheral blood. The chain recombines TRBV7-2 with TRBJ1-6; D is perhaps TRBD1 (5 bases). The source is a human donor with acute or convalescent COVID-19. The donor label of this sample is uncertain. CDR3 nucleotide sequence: TGTGCCAGCAGCTTAGGGGGGGGTAACAATTCACCCCTCCACTTT. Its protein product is CASSLGGGNNSPLHF.